The 4 T cell receptor beta chains below come from one sample, sequenced in a study of neurological immune-mediated disorders. One entry per CDR3 protein, called by TCRdb with MiXCR from the 5' RACE reads. Counted here are 60,000 to 70,000 distinct CDR3 sequences, over 4% occurring once; the ten biggest clones make up around 5.3%. The sequenced sample was PBMCs. The receptors here all came from a human donor with multiple sclerosis. The donor label of this sample is uncertain.

At least ten counts were recorded for this clonotype. The rearrangement uses TRBV12-3 or TRBV12-4 and TRBJ2-2; D not resolved. Trimming cost V 3 bases and J 2 bases, with 7 bases left between them. The CDR3 length is 14 residues. CDR3 coding DNA: TGTGCCAGCAGTTTTGAGGCCAACACCGGGGAGCTGTTTTTT. Residues: CASSFEANTGELFF.

This clonotype was seen repeatedly, ten times or more. The rearrangement uses TRBV7-9 and TRBJ2-1; a weak D match, TRBD1 (5 bases). The length of the CDR3 is 14 residues. Trimming left V 10 bases short and J 10 bases short, with 23 bases between. Germline V gene lookup returns CDR1 SEHNR and CDR2 FQNEAQ (reference sequence). In DNA, the CDR3 is TGTGCCATCGTCGGACATTCTCTACCGACGGAGCAGTTCTTC. Its translation is CAIVGHSLPTEQFF.

This clonotype was seen repeatedly, ten times or more. The J gene is TRBJ1-3, the V gene TRBV9, with 7 bases matching TRBD1. V was clipped by 2 bases and J by 3 bases; unmatched bases: 11. Germline values: CDR1 SGDLS, CDR2 YYNGEE. This CDR3 spans 17 amino acids. The DNA of the CDR3 is TGTGCCAGCAGCGTCCTTCAGGGGGTCGGCGGTGGAAACACCATATATTTT. As protein: CASSVLQGVGGGNTIYF.

There are many counts of this clonotype. J is TRBJ2-3 and V is TRBV11-2, with D possibly being TRBD2 (7 bases). CDR1 and CDR2 (germline): SGHAT, FQNNGV. Trimming pared 3 bases from V and 4 bases from J, leaving 14 bases between. This CDR3 contains 15 residues. The CDR3 loop reads CASSFNGGPPDTQYF. CDR3 coding DNA: TGTGCCAGCAGCTTCAACGGGGGGCCCCCAGATACGCAGTATTTT.